The sample holds many counts of the clone carrying this T cell receptor beta chain. This sample was included in a study of T cell repertoires in cytomegalovirus infection. Germline V gene data show CDR1 as SEHNR and CDR2 as FQNEAQ (reference sequence). Trimming removed 8 bases from V and 5 bases from J; junction bases left unmatched: 12. The CDR3 covers 15 residues. From the reads, TCRdb called clonotypes with MiXCR, one entry per CDR3 protein. Of some 280,000 distinct CDR3 sequences listed, roughly an eighth are singletons. The chain uses TRBV7-9 and TRBJ2-3, with 8 bases fitting TRBD2. Sequencing was done on a sample of PBMCs. This receptor was obtained from a human donor in good health (CMV status not recorded). Some clones in this sample may be carry-over from other donors' samples. This CDR3 is CASSLGPGGRDTQYF. In nucleotides, the CDR3 is TGTGCCAGCTCCCTTGGGCCGGGAGGGCGAGATACGCAGTATTTT.